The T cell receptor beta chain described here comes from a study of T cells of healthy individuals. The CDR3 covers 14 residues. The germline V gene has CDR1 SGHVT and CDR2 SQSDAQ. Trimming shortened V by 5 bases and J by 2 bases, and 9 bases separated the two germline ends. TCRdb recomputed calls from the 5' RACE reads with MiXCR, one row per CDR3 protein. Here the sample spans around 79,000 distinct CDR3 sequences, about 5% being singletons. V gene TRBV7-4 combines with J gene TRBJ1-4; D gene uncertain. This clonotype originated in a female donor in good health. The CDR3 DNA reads TGTGCCAGCAGCCACAACAGTACTAATGAAAAACTGTTTTTT. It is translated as CASSHNSTNEKLFF.